Shown below are 11 T cell receptor beta chains from a single sample sequenced in a study of response to subunit inactivated influenza vaccine. TCRdb itself ran the RT-PCR reads through MiXCR, one entry per CDR3 protein. The table lists roughly 700,000 distinct CDR3 sequences, about a sixth of them singletons, with around a tenth in the top ten. This specimen consisted of PBMCs from blood, obtained roughly 12 days after vaccination. Receptors originate from a man in his fifties or sixties who received an inactivated influenza vaccine.

This clonotype was seen a handful of times. V is TRBV7-9 and J is TRBJ1-1; D is unclear. V lost 2 bases and J lost 8, with 9 bases in between. The germline gives CDR1 SEHNR, CDR2 FQNEAQ (reference sequence). The CDR3 runs 12 residues. The CDR3 DNA reads as TGTGCCAGCAGCTTATGGCAGGAGGAAGCTTTCTTT. This codes for CASSLWQEEAFF.

This chain connects TRBV30 to TRBJ2-7; TRBD1 matches at 7 bases. V lost 8 bases to trimming and J lost 2 bases; unmatched junction nucleotides: 12. Germline V gene sequence: CDR1 GTSNPN, CDR2 SVGIG (reference sequence). This CDR3 comprises 14 residues. CDR3 region: CAIITGTATYEQYF. CDR3 coding DNA: TGTGCCATAATAACCGGGACAGCGACCTACGAGCAGTACTTC.

The chain recombines TRBV6-2 or TRBV6-3 with TRBJ1-5; D possibly corresponds to TRBD1 (6 bases). The V and J ends lost 2 bases and 5 bases respectively, with 7 bases between them. This CDR3 is built from 13 residues. Looked up from germline, CDR1 is MNHEY and CDR2 is SVGEGT. CDR3 in amino acids: CASSYRGDQPQHF. The CDR3 nucleotides read TGTGCCAGCAGTTACAGGGGGGATCAGCCCCAGCATTTT.

This clonotype was counted many times. The CDR3 loop is CASSVGQSSYNEQFF. DNA of the CDR3: TGTGCCAGCAGCGTCGGGCAAAGCTCCTACAATGAGCAGTTCTTC. V and J are TRBV9 and TRBJ2-1, with D unclear. V was clipped by 2 bases and J by 0 bases, with 9 bases between them. Looked up from germline, CDR1 is SGDLS and CDR2 is YYNGEE. There are 15 residues in the CDR3.

This clonotype was counted between two and nine times. The CDR3, as DNA: TGTGCCAGCAGCCCAGTGGTGGGAGGGGGCACCGGGGAGCTGTTTTTT. This translates into CASSPVVGGGTGELFF. This chain joins TRBV12-3 or TRBV12-4 and TRBJ2-2; TRBD2 might be the D (7 bases). CDR3 length: 16 residues. V was shortened by 6 bases and J by 4 bases, with 18 bases between the two germline ends.

This clonotype has more than one count but fewer than ten. The rearrangement links TRBV7-2 to TRBJ2-1; the D call may be TRBD1 or TRBD2 (5 bases each). Germline values: CDR1 SGHTA, CDR2 FQGNSA. The CDR3 covers 15 residues. Trimming shortened V by 2 bases and J by 10 bases, and 18 bases separated the two germline ends. The CDR3 protein is CASSLNWGTSGEQFF. CDR3 DNA sequence: TGTGCCAGCAGCTTAAATTGGGGGACCTCCGGCGAGCAGTTCTTC.

The chain carries TRBV28 and TRBJ2-7, with TRBD1 as a possible D gene (6 bases). CDR3 length: 12 residues. Germline CDR1 reads MDHEN; CDR2 reads SYDVKM. Trimming cost V 9 bases and J 1 base, with 10 bases left between them. In DNA, the CDR3 is TGTGCCAGTAGGGACACTTCCTACGAGCAGTACTTC. Translated: CASRDTSYEQYF. The entire variable domain, with the rest obtained from reference TRBV28 and TRBJ2-7, is as follows: DVKVTQSSRYLVKRTGEKVFLECVQDMDHENMFWYRQDPGLGLRLIYFSYDVKMKEKGDIPEGYSVSREKKERFSLILESASTNQTSMYLCASRDTSYEQYFGPGTRLTVT.

This clonotype was detected a few times. The V gene is TRBV7-2, the J gene TRBJ2-3, with 9 bases aligning to TRBD2. The CDR3 is 16 residues long. Germline-derived CDR1 and CDR2 are SGHTA and FQGNSA. Trimming took 4 bases from V and 0 from J; bases not matched to a gene: 5. In DNA, the CDR3 is TGTGCCAGCAGCTCCCATAGCGGGGGAAGCACAGATACGCAGTATTTT. This gives the protein CASSSHSGGSTDTQYF.

This rearrangement joins TRBV19 to TRBJ2-3; tentative D call: TRBD2 (5 bases). Trimming pared 3 bases from V and 0 bases from J, leaving 16 bases between. This CDR3 comprises 17 residues. Germline-derived CDR1 and CDR2 are LNHDA and SQIVND (reference sequence). CDR3 in amino acids: CASSIGLGRSSTDTQYF. For the CDR3, the DNA is TGTGCCAGTAGTATTGGTCTGGGGAGAAGTAGCACAGATACGCAGTATTTT.

The chain recombines TRBV21-1 with TRBJ2-7; TRBD2 is the table's D call, not checked against the DNA. TRBV21-1 is a pseudogene. There are 14 residues in the CDR3. CDR3 sequence (DNA): TGTGCCAGCAGTCCCCCGGGACTAGAATACGAGCAGTACTTC. Its translation is CASSPPGLEYEQYF.

This chain links TRBV18 with TRBJ2-2; D is possibly TRBD1 (6 bases). From germline, CDR1 is KGHSH and CDR2 LQKENI. The CDR3 is 16 residues long. V was pared by 0 bases and J by 5 bases, with 13 bases between. The DNA for the CDR3 is TGTGCCAGCTCACCACCGTTCACAGGGCTGACCGGGGAGCTGTTTTTT. Its protein product is CASSPPFTGLTGELFF.